The TCR beta chain under discussion was sequenced for a study of shared clonotypes between healthy human individuals. The method was immunoSEQ multiplex PCR; TCRdb's version includes in-frame clones alone and lacks a portion of them. The sample shows around 1.1 million clones, around 78% of them seen only once. CDR3 length: 15 residues. Unmatched junction bases numbered 2, after V lost 0 bases and J lost 3 bases. The germline V gene encodes CDR1 LGHNA and CDR2 YNFKEQ. This TCR was recovered from a man aged 18-30 years in good health. Some clones in this sample may be carry-over from other donors' samples. The source material was memory CD4+ T cells from PBMCs. As for subset: CD45RA-negative fraction. This chain links TRBV4-2 with TRBJ2-1; 7 bases agree with TRBD2. The CDR3 DNA sequence: TGTGCCAGCAGCCAAGATCGGACTAGCTACAATGAGCAGTTCTTC. Protein sequence: CASSQDRTSYNEQFF.